Shown below are 5 T cell receptor beta chains from a single sample sequenced in a study of breast tumors, draining lymph nodes, adjacent tissues. Axillary draining lymph nodes of breast cancer patients supplied the node samples. TCRdb processed the multiplex PCR reads anew with MiXCR; each CDR3 protein has one entry. The sample lists around 150,000 distinct CDR3 sequences, approximately 32% occurring once. Sequencing was performed on axillary lymph node tissue. These receptors came from a female donor with breast cancer. Some clones in this sample may be carry-over from other donors' samples.

This clonotype was seen at least ten times. V and J are TRBV20-1 and TRBJ2-7; weak D call: TRBD1 (5 bases). The CDR3 has 14 amino acids. CDR1 and CDR2 from the germline V gene are DFQATT and SNEGSKA (reference sequence). The V and J ends lost 2 bases and 4 bases respectively, with 15 bases between them. CDR3 amino acids: CSARPGIGVYEQYF. The DNA for the CDR3 is TGCAGTGCTAGACCGGGCATAGGGGTGTACGAGCAGTACTTC.

This clonotype was detected ten times or more. The chain combines TRBV12-3 or TRBV12-4 with TRBJ2-2; unclear D gene. This CDR3 contains 11 residues. Between the trimmed V and J ends, which lost 4 bases and 3 bases, there was a span of 0 bases. CDR3 amino acids: CASSYTGELFF. CDR3 in DNA: TGTGCCAGCAGTTACACCGGGGAGCTGTTTTTT.

This chain links TRBV7-9 with TRBJ1-5; D unresolved. Trimming pared 5 bases from V and 2 bases from J, leaving 7 bases between. The CDR3 covers 13 residues. The V gene's germline CDR1 is SEHNR and CDR2 FQNEAQ (reference sequence). The CDR3 DNA follows: TGTGCCAGCAGCCACGTGGGCAATCAGCCCCAGCATTTT. Its protein product is CASSHVGNQPQHF.

This clonotype was seen just once. At one of its ends the junction is not consistent with the germline gene, which may arise from a read error. The gene calls are TRBV7-2 and TRBJ1-5; no reliable D call. The CDR3 is 13 residues long. Germline CDR1 and CDR2: SGHTA and FQGNSA. The CDR3: CTSSFGNHQPQHF. Written as DNA, the CDR3 is TGTACCAGCAGCTTTGGGAACCATCAGCCCCAGCACTTT.

This clonotype appeared many times. The chain uses TRBV7-9 and TRBJ1-2; no firm D call. Germline lookup yields CDR1 SEHNR and CDR2 FQNEAQ (reference sequence). The CDR3 loop spans 14 amino acids. V lost 5 bases and J 2 bases, leaving 12 bases between the germline ends. CDR3 protein: CASSPGEVNYGYTF. The DNA of the CDR3 is TGTGCCAGCAGCCCCGGTGAGGTAAACTATGGCTACACCTTC.